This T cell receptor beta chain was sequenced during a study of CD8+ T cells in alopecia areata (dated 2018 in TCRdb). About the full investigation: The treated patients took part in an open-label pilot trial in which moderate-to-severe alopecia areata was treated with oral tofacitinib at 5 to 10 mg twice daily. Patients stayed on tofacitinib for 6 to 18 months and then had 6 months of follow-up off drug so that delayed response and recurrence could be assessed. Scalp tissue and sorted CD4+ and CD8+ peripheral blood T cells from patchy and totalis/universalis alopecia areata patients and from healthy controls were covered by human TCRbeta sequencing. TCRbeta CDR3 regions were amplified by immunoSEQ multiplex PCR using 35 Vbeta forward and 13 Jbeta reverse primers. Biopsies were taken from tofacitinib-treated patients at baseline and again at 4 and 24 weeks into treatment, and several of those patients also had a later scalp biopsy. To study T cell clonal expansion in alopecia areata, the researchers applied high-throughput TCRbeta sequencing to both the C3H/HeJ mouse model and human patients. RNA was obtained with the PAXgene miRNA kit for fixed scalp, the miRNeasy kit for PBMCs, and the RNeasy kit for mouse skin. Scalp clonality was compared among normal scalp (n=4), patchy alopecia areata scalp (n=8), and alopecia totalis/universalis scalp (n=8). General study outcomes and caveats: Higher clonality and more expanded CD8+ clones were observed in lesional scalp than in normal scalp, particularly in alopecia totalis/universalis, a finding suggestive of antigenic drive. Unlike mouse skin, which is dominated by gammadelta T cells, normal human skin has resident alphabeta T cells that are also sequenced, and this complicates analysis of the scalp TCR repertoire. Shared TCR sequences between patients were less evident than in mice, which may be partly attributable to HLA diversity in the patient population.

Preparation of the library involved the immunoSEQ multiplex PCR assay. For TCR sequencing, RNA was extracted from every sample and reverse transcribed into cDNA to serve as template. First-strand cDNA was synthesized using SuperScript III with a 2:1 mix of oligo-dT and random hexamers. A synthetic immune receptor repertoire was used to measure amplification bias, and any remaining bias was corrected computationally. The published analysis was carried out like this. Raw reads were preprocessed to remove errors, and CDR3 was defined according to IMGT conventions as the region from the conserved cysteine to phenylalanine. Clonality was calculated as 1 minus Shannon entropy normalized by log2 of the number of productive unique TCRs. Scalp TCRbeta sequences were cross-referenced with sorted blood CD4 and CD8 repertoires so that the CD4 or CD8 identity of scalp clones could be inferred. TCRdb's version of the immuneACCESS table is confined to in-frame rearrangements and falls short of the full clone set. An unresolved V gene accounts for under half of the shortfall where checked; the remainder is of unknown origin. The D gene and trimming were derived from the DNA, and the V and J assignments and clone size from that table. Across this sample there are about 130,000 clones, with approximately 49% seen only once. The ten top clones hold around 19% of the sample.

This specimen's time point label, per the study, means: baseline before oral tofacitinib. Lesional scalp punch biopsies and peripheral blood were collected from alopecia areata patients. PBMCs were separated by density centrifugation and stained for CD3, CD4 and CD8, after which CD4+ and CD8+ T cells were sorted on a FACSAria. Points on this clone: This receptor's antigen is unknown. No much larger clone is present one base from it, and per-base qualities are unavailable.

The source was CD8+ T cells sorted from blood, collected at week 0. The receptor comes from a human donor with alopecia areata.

The CDR3 protein: CASSLEGRVAYEQYF. The sequenced DNA is TGCGCCAGCAGCTTGGAGGGGAGGGTAGCCTACGAGCAGTACTTC. The chain employs TRBV5-1 and TRBJ2-7, and 7 bases in between align with TRBD2. The CDR3, from cysteine to phenylalanine, totals 15 residues. The kept DNA is CDR3 alone, 45 bases in frame from the first base. In the germline V gene, CDR1 corresponds to SGHRS and CDR2 to YFSETQ. Trimmed from V: 0 bases; trimmed from J: 2 bases; junction bases lacking a gene match: 5.